Reported below is one TCR beta chain. This sample was taken from a study of T cells in localized non-small cell lung cancer. CDR1 is GTSNPN and CDR2 is SVGIG in the germline V gene (reference sequence). V shed 1 base and J shed 0 bases, with 15 bases lying between them. The CDR3 covers 17 residues. Data came from immunoSEQ multiplex PCR; TCRdb stores just in-frame clones and leaves some out. The sample shows 25,000 to 30,000 clones, roughly 90% of them seen only once. The source material was peripheral blood, sampled before any cancer treatment. The sequence derives from a woman aged 18 to 55 with stage I lung adenocarcinoma. The chain has TRBV30 and TRBJ2-2; the D is unclear. CDR3 sequence: CAWSEQVTRPNTGELFF. In DNA, the CDR3 is TGTGCCTGGAGTGAGCAGGTAACCAGACCGAACACCGGGGAGCTGTTTTTT.